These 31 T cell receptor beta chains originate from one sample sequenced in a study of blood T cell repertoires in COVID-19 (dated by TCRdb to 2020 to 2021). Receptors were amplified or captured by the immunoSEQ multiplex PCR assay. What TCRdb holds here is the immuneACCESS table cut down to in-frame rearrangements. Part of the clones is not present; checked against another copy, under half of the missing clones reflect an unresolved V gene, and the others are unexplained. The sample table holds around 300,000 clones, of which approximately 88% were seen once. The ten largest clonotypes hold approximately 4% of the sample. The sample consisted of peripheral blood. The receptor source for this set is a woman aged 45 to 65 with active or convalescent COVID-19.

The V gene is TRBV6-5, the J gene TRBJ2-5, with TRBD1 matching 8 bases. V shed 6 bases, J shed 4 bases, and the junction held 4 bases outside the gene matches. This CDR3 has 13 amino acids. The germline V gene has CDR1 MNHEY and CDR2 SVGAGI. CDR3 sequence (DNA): TGTGCCAGCAGCTCAGGGGGCCGAGAGACCCAGTACTTC. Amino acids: CASSSGGRETQYF.

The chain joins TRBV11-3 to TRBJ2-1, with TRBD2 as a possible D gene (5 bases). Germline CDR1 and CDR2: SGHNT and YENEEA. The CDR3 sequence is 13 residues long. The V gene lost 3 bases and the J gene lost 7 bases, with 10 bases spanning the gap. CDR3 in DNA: TGTGCCAGCAGCTTCCAGACTAAAAATGAGCAGTTCTTC. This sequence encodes CASSFQTKNEQFF. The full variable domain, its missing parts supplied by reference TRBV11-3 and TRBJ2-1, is EAGVVQSPRYKIIEKKQPVAFWCNPISGHNTLYWYLQNLGQGPELLIRYENEEAVDDSQLPKDRFSAERLKGVDSTLKIQPAELGDSAVYLCASSFQTKNEQFFGPGTRLTVL.

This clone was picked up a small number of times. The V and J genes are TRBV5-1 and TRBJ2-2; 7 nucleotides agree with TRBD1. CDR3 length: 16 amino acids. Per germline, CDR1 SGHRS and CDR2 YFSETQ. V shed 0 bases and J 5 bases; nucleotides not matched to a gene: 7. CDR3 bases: TGCGCCAGCAGCTTGGCCGTGGCAGGGGGTACCGGGGAGCTGTTTTTT. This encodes CASSLAVAGGTGELFF.

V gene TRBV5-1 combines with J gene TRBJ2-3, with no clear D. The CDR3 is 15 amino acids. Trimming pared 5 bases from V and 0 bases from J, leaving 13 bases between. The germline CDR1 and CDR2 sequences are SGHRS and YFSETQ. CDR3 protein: CASRAEASSTDTQYF. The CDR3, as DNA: TGCGCCAGCAGGGCTGAGGCCTCTAGCACAGATACGCAGTATTTT.

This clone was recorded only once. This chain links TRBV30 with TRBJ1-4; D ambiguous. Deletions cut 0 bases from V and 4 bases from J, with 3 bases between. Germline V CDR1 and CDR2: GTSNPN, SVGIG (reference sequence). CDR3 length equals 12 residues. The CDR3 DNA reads TGTGCCTGGAGTGTCAGTAATGAAAAACTGTTTTTT. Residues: CAWSVSNEKLFF.

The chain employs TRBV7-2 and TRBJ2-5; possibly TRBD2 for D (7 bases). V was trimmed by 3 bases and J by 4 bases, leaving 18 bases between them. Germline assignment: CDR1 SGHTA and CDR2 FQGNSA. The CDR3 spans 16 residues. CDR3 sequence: CASSLYPRGRGETQYF. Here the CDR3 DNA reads TGTGCCAGCAGCTTGTACCCGCGGGGGCGGGGAGAGACCCAGTACTTC.

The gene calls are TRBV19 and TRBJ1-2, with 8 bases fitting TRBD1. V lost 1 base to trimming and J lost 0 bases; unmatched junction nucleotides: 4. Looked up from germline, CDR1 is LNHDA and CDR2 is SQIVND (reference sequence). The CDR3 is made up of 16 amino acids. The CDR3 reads CASSIADREANYGYTF. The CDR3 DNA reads TGTGCCAGTAGTATAGCGGACAGGGAGGCTAACTATGGCTACACCTTC.

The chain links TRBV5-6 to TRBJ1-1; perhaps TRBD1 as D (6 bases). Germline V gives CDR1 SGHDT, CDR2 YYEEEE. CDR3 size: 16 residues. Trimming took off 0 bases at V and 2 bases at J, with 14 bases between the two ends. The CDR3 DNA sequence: TGTGCCAGCAGCTTGGGGGCAGGGGTCGTAAACACTGAAGCTTTCTTT. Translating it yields CASSLGAGVVNTEAFF.

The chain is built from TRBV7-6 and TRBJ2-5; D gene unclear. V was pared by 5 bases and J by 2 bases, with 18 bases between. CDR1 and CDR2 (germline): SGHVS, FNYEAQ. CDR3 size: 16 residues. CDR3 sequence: CASSGGSLTLQETQYF. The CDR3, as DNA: TGTGCCAGCAGCGGTGGGTCTTTGACACTTCAAGAGACCCAGTACTTC.

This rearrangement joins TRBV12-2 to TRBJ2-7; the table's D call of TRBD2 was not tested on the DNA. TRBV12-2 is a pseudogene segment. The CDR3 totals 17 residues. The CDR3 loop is CASRLVRGSGHSYEQYF. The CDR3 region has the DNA TGTGCAAGTCGCTTAGTACGGGGTAGCGGACATTCCTACGAGCAGTACTTC.

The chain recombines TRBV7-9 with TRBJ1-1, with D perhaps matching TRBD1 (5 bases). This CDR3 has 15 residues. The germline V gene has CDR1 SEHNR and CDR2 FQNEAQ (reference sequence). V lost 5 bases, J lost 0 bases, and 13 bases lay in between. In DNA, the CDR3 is TGTGCCAGCAGCGCAGCCGGGACTCTGAACACTGAAGCTTTCTTT. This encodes CASSAAGTLNTEAFF.

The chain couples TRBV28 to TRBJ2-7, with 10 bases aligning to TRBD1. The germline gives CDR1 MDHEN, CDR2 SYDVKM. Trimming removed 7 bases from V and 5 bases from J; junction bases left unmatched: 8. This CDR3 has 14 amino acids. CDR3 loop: CASTSDRGYNEQYF. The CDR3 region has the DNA TGTGCCAGCACCTCGGACAGGGGGTATAACGAGCAGTACTTC. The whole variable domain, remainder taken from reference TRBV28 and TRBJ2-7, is DVKVTQSSRYLVKRTGEKVFLECVQDMDHENMFWYRQDPGLGLRLIYFSYDVKMKEKGDIPEGYSVSREKKERFSLILESASTNQTSMYLCASTSDRGYNEQYFGPGTRLTVT.

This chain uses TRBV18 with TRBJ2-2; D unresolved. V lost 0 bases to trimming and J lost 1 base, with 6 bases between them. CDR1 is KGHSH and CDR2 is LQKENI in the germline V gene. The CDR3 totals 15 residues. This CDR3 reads CASSPPGVNTGELFF. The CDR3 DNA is TGTGCCAGCTCACCACCAGGAGTGAACACCGGGGAGCTGTTTTTT.

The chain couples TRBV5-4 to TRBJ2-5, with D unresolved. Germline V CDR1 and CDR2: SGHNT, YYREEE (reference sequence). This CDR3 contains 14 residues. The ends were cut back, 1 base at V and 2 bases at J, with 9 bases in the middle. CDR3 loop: CASSLSQIQETQYF. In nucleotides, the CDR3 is TGTGCCAGCAGCTTGAGCCAAATTCAAGAGACCCAGTACTTC.

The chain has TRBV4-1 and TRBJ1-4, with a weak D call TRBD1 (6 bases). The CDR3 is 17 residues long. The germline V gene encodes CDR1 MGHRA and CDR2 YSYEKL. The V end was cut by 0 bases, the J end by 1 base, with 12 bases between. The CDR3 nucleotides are TGCGCCAGCAGCCAAGAGGGGGGGGCCCTAACTAATGAAAAACTGTTTTTT. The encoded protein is CASSQEGGALTNEKLFF.

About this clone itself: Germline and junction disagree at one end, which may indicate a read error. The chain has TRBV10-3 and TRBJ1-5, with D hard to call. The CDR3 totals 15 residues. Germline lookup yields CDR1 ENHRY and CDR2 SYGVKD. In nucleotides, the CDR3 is TGTGCCATCGGTGACGGTTCCTATAGCAATCAGCCCCAGCATTTT. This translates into CAIGDGSYSNQPQHF.

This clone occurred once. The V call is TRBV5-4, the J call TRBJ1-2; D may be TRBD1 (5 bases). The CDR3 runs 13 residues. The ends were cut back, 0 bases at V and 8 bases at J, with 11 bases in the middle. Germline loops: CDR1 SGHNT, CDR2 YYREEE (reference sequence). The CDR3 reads CASSLGLGQGYTF. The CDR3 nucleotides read TGTGCCAGCAGCTTGGGTCTGGGGCAGGGCTACACCTTC. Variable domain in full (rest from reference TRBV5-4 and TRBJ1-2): ETGVTQSPTHLIKTRGQQVTLRCSSQSGHNTVSWYQQALGQGPQFIFQYYREEENGRGNFPPRFSGLQFPNYSSELNVNALELDDSALYLCASSLGLGQGYTFGSGTRLTVV.

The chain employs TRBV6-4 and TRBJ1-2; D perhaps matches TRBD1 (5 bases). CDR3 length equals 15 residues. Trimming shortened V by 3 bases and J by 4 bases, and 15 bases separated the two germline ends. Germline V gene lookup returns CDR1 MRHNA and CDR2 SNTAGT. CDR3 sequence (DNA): TGTGCCAGCAGTGATCAATCGTGGGGCCCCTATGGCTACACCTTC. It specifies CASSDQSWGPYGYTF.

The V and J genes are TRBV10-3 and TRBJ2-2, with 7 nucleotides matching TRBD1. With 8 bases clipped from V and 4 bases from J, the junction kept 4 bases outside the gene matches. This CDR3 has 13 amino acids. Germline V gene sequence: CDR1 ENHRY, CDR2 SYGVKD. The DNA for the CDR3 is TGTGCCATCCTCAGGGGGACCACCGGGGAGCTGTTTTTT. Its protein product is CAILRGTTGELFF.

Here the CDR3 reads CASSSPGLITDTQYF. In nucleotides, the CDR3 is TGCGCCAGCAGCTCGCCCGGACTTATCACAGATACGCAGTATTTT. The rearrangement links TRBV5-1 to TRBJ2-3; D perhaps matches TRBD2 (5 bases). CDR1 and CDR2 from the germline V gene are SGHRS and YFSETQ. Trimming removed 3 bases from V and 2 bases from J, with 13 bases in between. The CDR3 is 15 amino acids.

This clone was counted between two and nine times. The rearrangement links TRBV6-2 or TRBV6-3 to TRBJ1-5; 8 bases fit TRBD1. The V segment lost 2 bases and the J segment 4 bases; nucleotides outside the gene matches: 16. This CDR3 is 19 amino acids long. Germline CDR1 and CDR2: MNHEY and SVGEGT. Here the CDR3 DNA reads TGTGCCAGCAGTTACGGATCGACAGGGGCCATCCCCGCGAATCAGCCCCAGCATTTT. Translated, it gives CASSYGSTGAIPANQPQHF.

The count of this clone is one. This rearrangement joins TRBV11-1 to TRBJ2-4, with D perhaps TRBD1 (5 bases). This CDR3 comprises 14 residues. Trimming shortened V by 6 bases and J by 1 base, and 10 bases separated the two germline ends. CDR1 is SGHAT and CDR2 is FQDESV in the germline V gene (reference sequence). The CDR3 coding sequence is TGTGCCAGCAGTCTAAACAGGGCCAAAAACATTCAGTACTTC. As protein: CASSLNRAKNIQYF.

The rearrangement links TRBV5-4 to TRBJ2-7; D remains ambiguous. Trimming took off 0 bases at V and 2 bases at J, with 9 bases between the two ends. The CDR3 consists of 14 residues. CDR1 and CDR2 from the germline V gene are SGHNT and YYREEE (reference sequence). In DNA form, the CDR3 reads TGTGCCAGCAGCTTGGACAAGATCGCCTACGAGCAGTACTTC. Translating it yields CASSLDKIAYEQYF.

The CDR3 loop is CASSQSEADTQYF. CDR3 bases: TGTGCCAGCAGCCAATCGGAGGCAGATACGCAGTATTTT. V and J are TRBV16 and TRBJ2-3; D may be TRBD2 (5 bases). Trimming stripped 0 bases from V and 4 bases from J, with 5 bases between. The germline gives CDR1 KGHSY, CDR2 FQNENV. The CDR3 sequence is 13 residues long.

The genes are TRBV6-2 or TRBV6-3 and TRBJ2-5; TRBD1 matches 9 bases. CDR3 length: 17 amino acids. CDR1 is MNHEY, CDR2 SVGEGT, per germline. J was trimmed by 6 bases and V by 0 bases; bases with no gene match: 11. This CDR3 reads CASSYSGDRVLVKTQYF. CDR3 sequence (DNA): TGTGCCAGCAGTTACTCTGGGGACAGGGTTTTAGTGAAGACCCAGTACTTC.

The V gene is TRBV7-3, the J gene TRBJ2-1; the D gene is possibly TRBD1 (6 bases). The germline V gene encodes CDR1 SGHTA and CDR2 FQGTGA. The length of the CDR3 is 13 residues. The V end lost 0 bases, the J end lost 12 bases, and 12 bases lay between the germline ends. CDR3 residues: CASSLTGAIGQFF. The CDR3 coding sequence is TGTGCCAGCAGCTTAACGGGGGCCATTGGGCAGTTCTTC.

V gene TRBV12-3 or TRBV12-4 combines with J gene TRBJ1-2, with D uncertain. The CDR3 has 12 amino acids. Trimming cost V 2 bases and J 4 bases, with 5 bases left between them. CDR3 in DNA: TGTGCCAGCAGTTTATCTGTCTATGGCTACACCTTC. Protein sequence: CASSLSVYGYTF.

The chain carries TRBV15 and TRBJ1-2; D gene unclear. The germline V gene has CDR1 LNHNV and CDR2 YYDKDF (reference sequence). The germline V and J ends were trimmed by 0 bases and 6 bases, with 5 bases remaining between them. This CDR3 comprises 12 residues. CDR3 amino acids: CATSRERDGYTF. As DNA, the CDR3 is TGTGCCACCAGCAGAGAGCGGGATGGCTACACCTTC.

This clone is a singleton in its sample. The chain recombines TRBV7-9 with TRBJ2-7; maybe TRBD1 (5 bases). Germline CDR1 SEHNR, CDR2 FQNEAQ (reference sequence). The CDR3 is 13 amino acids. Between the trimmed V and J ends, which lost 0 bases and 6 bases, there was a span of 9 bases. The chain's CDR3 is CASSLAQDGEQYF. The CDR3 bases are TGTGCCAGCAGCTTAGCACAGGATGGCGAGCAGTACTTC.

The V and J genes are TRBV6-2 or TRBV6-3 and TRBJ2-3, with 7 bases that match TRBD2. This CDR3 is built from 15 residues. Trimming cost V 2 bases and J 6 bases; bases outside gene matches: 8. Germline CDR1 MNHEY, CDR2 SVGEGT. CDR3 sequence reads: CASSYLADKGDTQYF. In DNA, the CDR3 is TGTGCCAGCAGTTACCTAGCGGACAAGGGGGATACGCAGTATTTT.

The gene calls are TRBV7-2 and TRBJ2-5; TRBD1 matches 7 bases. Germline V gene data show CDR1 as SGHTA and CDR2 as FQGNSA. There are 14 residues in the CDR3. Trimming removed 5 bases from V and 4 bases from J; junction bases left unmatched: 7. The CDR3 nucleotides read TGTGCCAGCAGCCCGGACAGGCTGAGAGAGACCCAGTACTTC. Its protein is CASSPDRLRETQYF.